A selection of T cell receptor beta chains follows, all from one sample in a study of Graves' ophthalmopathy and Graves' hyperthyroidism. TCRdb called the multiplex PCR reads again in MiXCR, with one record for every CDR3 protein. The sample lists 260,000 or so distinct CDR3 sequences; about 46% were seen once. The sequenced sample consisted of peripheral blood. The origin of the receptors is an adult man with Graves' ophthalmopathy. CDR3s include the opening cysteine and the closing phenylalanine or tryptophan. Each record gives: clone size, J gene, CDR3 length, V gene, D gene, CDR3 DNA, CDR3 protein. A D gene is named only where the DNA matches it firmly. Size is omitted from some rows. Given values are once, few, many or a class for expanded clones.

NA | TRBJ1-5 | 15 | TRBV7-2 | TRBD1 | TGTGCCAGCAGCTCGGCGGGGACAGTGAATCAGCCCCAGCATTTT | CASSSAGTVNQPQHF
NA | TRBJ1-3 | 13 | TRBV14 | NA | TGTGCCAGCAGCCATGGGTTTGGAAACACCATATATTTT | CASSHGFGNTIYF
few | TRBJ2-7 | 15 | TRBV7-3 | TRBD2 | TGTGCCAGCAGCCTAGCGGGGGGGCCGGACTACGAGCAGTACTTC | CASSLAGGPDYEQYF
NA | TRBJ2-5 | 16 | TRBV7-3 | TRBD2 | TGTGCCAGCAGCTGGGAAGCGGGGGTACTCCAAGAGACCCAGTACTTC | CASSWEAGVLQETQYF
NA | TRBJ1-1 | 14 | TRBV20-1 | NA | TGCAGTGCTAGCCCCGGAAACATAAGCACTGAAGCTTTCTTT | CSASPGNISTEAFF
NA | TRBJ1-3 | 15 | TRBV9 | TRBD1 | TGTGCCAGCAGCCCACAGGGGAGCTCTGGAAACACCATATATTTT | CASSPQGSSGNTIYF
NA | TRBJ1-6 | 14 | TRBV2 | NA | TGTGCCAGCAGCATAGAAAGAGACGATTCACCCCTCCACTTT | CASSIERDDSPLHF
NA | TRBJ2-5 | 14 | TRBV20-1 | NA | TGCAGTGCTAGCGTCGGTCGCAGGGAAGAGACCCAGTACTTC | CSASVGRREETQYF
NA | TRBJ2-2 | 19 | TRBV10-3 | NA | TGTGCCATCAGTGATGGGACCTACACCATCAACGCGAACACCGGGGAGCTGTTTTTT | CAISDGTYTINANTGELFF
NA | TRBJ1-2 | 15 | TRBV7-8 | TRBD1 | TGTGCCAGCAGCCCAAGGACAGGGGGCGTGGGGGGCTACACCTTC | CASSPRTGGVGGYTF
few | TRBJ1-5 | 14 | TRBV20-1 | NA | TGCAGTGCTGGACAGACATATAGCAATCAGCCCCAGCATTTT | CSAGQTYSNQPQHF
NA | TRBJ2-7 | 13 | TRBV10-3 | NA | TGTGCCATCAGTTTGCCCGTGAACTACGAGCAGTACTTC | CAISLPVNYEQYF
NA | TRBJ1-4 | 14 | TRBV12-3/TRBV12-4 | NA | TGTGCCAGCAGCCCTCTGGCTCATAATGAAAAACTGCTTTTT | CASSPLAHNEKLLF
NA | TRBJ1-6 | 12 | TRBV29-1 | NA | TGCAGCGTTGGGACCGGGAATACACCCCTCCACTTT | CSVGTGNTPLHF
NA | TRBJ1-5 | 16 | TRBV5-8 | TRBD1 | TGTGCCAGCAGCTTGGGGGGACAGGGAAGCAATCAGCCCCAGCATTTT | CASSLGGQGSNQPQHF
few | TRBJ1-2 | 16 | TRBV7-9 | TRBD1 | TGTGCCAGCAGCCCACGGGACAGGGGGCCTGATAGGGGCTACACCTTC | CASSPRDRGPDRGYTF
NA | TRBJ2-7 | 16 | TRBV7-8 | TRBD2 | TGTGCCAGCAGCTTACTAGCGGGATTTTTCTCCTACGAGCAGTACTTC | CASSLLAGFFSYEQYF
NA | TRBJ1-6 | 15 | TRBV5-1 | NA | TGCGCCAGCAGCTTAGTCGCAGGGGTTGGTTCACCCCTCCACTTT | CASSLVAGVGSPLHF
NA | TRBJ1-2 | 15 | TRBV2 | TRBD1 | TGTGCCAGCAGCAGACAGGGGGCGGCAGTTCATGGCTACACCTTC | CASSRQGAAVHGYTF
few | TRBJ1-4 | 14 | TRBV11-2 | NA | TGTGCCAGCAGCTTAAGCAGCGGGGATGAAAAACTGTTTTTT | CASSLSSGDEKLFF
few | TRBJ2-5 | 15 | TRBV7-6 | TRBD1 | TGTGCCAGCAGCTTATTAGACAGGGGCGAAGAGACCCAGTACTTC | CASSLLDRGEETQYF
NA | TRBJ2-6 | 14 | TRBV5-1 | NA | TGCGCCAGCAGCTTCCGACAGGTCCCTCCCGTCCTGACTTTC | CASSFRQVPPVLTF
NA | TRBJ1-1 | 16 | TRBV5-1 | TRBD1 | TGCGCCAGCAGCAGGGACAGGGGGCAGAGGAACACTGAAGCTTTCTTT | CASSRDRGQRNTEAFF
NA | TRBJ1-6 | 13 | TRBV20-1 | TRBD1 | TGCAGTGCTTGGACAGGGGTGAGTTCACCCCTCCACTTT | CSAWTGVSSPLHF
NA | TRBJ2-5 | 13 | TRBV5-4 | TRBD1 | TGTGCCAGCAGCCCACAGGGGAATCAGCCCCAGTACTTC | CASSPQGNQPQYF
NA | TRBJ2-7 | 15 | TRBV20-1 | NA | TGCAGTGCTAGAGATGGGTTCCAGGGGTCTTACGAGCAGTACTTC | CSARDGFQGSYEQYF
NA | TRBJ1-6 | 16 | TRBV19 | NA | TGTGCCAGTAGTATCCCACCGATTGGGGGTAATTCACCCCTCCACTTT | CASSIPPIGGNSPLHF
NA | TRBJ1-2 | 13 | TRBV28 | TRBD1 | TGTGCCAGCAGAGTGGACAGGGGGGATGGCTACACCTTC | CASRVDRGDGYTF
NA | TRBJ2-2 | 14 | TRBV5-1 | TRBD1 | TGCGCCAGCAGCTTAGGAGACAGGGACGGGGAGCTGTTTTTT | CASSLGDRDGELFF
NA | TRBJ1-1 | 12 | TRBV27 | NA | TGTGCCAGCAGCGATAGGGCAGGGGAAGCTTTCTTT | CASSDRAGEAFF
NA | TRBJ1-6 | 15 | TRBV9 | NA | TGTGCCAGCAGCGCGACCCAAACCAATTCCTCACCCCTCCACTTT | CASSATQTNSSPLHF
NA | TRBJ1-2 | 13 | TRBV28 | TRBD1 | TGTGCCAGCTCGGGACAGGGGGCGGAGGGCTACACCTTC | CASSGQGAEGYTF
few | TRBJ1-5 | 15 | TRBV20-1 | NA | TGCAGTGCTAGAGATAGGGGCGCAGGGGCTCAGCCCCAGCATTTT | CSARDRGAGAQPQHF
many | TRBJ1-2 | 12 | TRBV12-3/TRBV12-4 | TRBD1 | TGTGCCAGCAGGGGACAGGGGGGTGGCTACACCTTC | CASRGQGGGYTF
NA | TRBJ2-7 | 13 | TRBV5-1 | TRBD2 | TGCGCCAGCAGCCCGGGGGGGACCTCGGGGAAGTACTTC | CASSPGGTSGKYF
NA | TRBJ2-5 | 15 | TRBV7-9 | TRBD1 | TGTGCCAGCAGCCCCCGGGACAGGCCCCAAGAGACCCAGTACTTC | CASSPRDRPQETQYF
few | TRBJ1-2 | 15 | TRBV12-3/TRBV12-4 | NA | TGTGCCAGCAACCCTGTGAGGCGAATTGGAAATGGCTACACCTTC | CASNPVRRIGNGYTF
NA | TRBJ1-1 | 15 | TRBV6-2/TRBV6-3 | TRBD1 | TGTGCCAGCAGTCGTGGGACAGGGGGTTGGACTGAAGCTTTCTTT | CASSRGTGGWTEAFF
NA | TRBJ2-5 | 16 | TRBV24-1 | TRBD2 | TGTGCCACCAGTGACCGGGGTAGCGGGCTCCAAGAGACCCAGTACTTC | CATSDRGSGLQETQYF
NA | TRBJ1-2 | 16 | TRBV4-1 | NA | TGCGCCAGCAGCCGAGAACAGGGAATTGGGAACTATGGCTACACCTTC | CASSREQGIGNYGYTF
NA | TRBJ1-3 | 12 | TRBV30 | NA | TGTGCCTGGAGTCAGCCTGGAAACACCATATATTTT | CAWSQPGNTIYF
few | TRBJ1-2 | 13 | TRBV6-4 | NA | TGTGCCAGCAGTCCATGGCTCTACTATGGCTACACCTTC | CASSPWLYYGYTF
NA | TRBJ2-5 | 14 | TRBV7-3 | NA | TGTGCCAGCAGCTTTCGTGGGGCAAGGGAGACCCAGTACTTC | CASSFRGARETQYF
many | TRBJ1-2 | 13 | TRBV7-8 | NA | TGTGCCAGCAGCCCCAGGAACGGACGTGACTACACCTTC | CASSPRNGRDYTF
NA | TRBJ1-5 | 14 | TRBV10-3 | NA | TGTGCCAGCAGTTTACTAGGCAACAATCAGCCCCAGCATTTT | CASSLLGNNQPQHF
NA | TRBJ2-7 | 14 | TRBV7-9 | TRBD1 | TGTGCCAGCACCTCACAGGGGACGGCCTACGAGCAGTACTTC | CASTSQGTAYEQYF
many | TRBJ1-2 | 10 | TRBV29-1 | NA | TGCAGCGTTGACGATGGGGGCTACACCTTC | CSVDDGGYTF
once | TRBJ2-7 | 13 | TRBV5-1 | NA | TGCGCCAGCAGCTTGGGGGTTATCTACGAGCAGTACTTC | CASSLGVIYEQYF
NA | TRBJ1-1 | 16 | TRBV9 | NA | TGTGCCAGCAGCGTAAAACGGACAGATATGAACACTGAAGCTTTCTTT | CASSVKRTDMNTEAFF
NA | TRBJ1-2 | 15 | TRBV20-1 | TRBD1 | TGCAGTGCTAGAGTCACAACCGGACAGGGCTATGGCTACACCTTC | CSARVTTGQGYGYTF
few | TRBJ1-4 | 16 | TRBV7-9 | NA | TGTGCCAGCAGCTTAGGCGACACGACAACTAATGAAAAACTGTTTTTT | CASSLGDTTTNEKLFF
NA | TRBJ2-5 | 15 | TRBV28 | NA | TGTGCCAGCAGTTTGGACACAAGCTACCAAGAGACCCAGTACTTC | CASSLDTSYQETQYF
few | TRBJ1-1 | 16 | TRBV4-1 | TRBD1 | TGCGCCAGCAGCCAGGGGAACAGGGGAGCTAACACTGAAGCTTTCTTT | CASSQGNRGANTEAFF
NA | TRBJ2-7 | 13 | TRBV20-1 | TRBD1 | TGCAGTGCTGCCGGGACAGAAGCCTACGAGCAGTACTTC | CSAAGTEAYEQYF
NA | TRBJ2-7 | 15 | TRBV7-9 | TRBD1 | TGTGCCAGCAGCTTAGCCGGGACAGAGGCCTACGAGCAGTACTTC | CASSLAGTEAYEQYF
NA | TRBJ2-5 | 13 | TRBV20-1 | NA | TGCAGTGCTAGAGGTTTTGTTGTAGAGACCCAGTACTTC | CSARGFVVETQYF
NA | TRBJ2-5 | 12 | TRBV6-6 | NA | TGTGCCAGCAGAGAGGGGCGAGAGACCCAGTACTTC | CASREGRETQYF
many | TRBJ2-5 | 14 | TRBV5-5 | TRBD1 | TGTGCCAGCAGTTTGGACAGGGGCCAAGAGACCCAGTACTTC | CASSLDRGQETQYF